Below are 19 T cell receptor beta chains sequenced from a single sample in a study of blood T cells in healthy people across ages. PCR was performed a second time for roughly 7 to 11 cycles using a sample-barcoded 5' primer and a J-beta primer mix. TCRdb re-called the 5' RACE reads through MiXCR, storing one row per CDR3 protein. The sample holds approximately 1,700,000 distinct CDR3 sequences; roughly two fifths are singletons and the top ten take 23%. Sequencing was carried out using blood. Source of these receptors: a human donor in good health.

The chain combines TRBV2 with TRBJ1-2; D remains ambiguous. V shed 3 bases and J shed 4 bases, with 12 bases lying between them. The germline gives CDR1 SNHLY, CDR2 FYNNEI. The CDR3 has 14 amino acids. This CDR3 is CASSDITSPYGYTF. Written as DNA, the CDR3 is TGTGCCAGCAGTGACATTACCAGTCCCTATGGCTACACCTTC.

This clonotype was seen only once. The chain has TRBV2 and TRBJ1-2, with D perhaps TRBD1 (5 bases). Germline lookup yields CDR1 SNHLY and CDR2 FYNNEI. This CDR3 spans 12 amino acids. V dropped 11 bases and J dropped 0 bases, with 10 bases sitting between them. The CDR3 coding sequence is TGTGCCGGCGACAGAGCTAACTATGGCTACACCTTC. Translation gives CAGDRANYGYTF.

This rearrangement joins TRBV6-5 to TRBJ1-1, with D hard to call. Germline CDR1 MNHEY, CDR2 SVGAGI. The CDR3 runs to 15 residues. The V and J ends lost 5 bases and 1 base respectively, with 14 bases between them. The CDR3 protein is CASSRLRGKNTEAFF. Here the CDR3 DNA reads TGTGCCAGCAGTAGACTCCGGGGAAAGAACACTGAAGCTTTCTTT.

The genes are TRBV11-2 and TRBJ2-4; D ambiguous. Germline CDR1 SGHAT, CDR2 FQNNGV. The V gene lost 2 bases and the J gene lost 0 bases, with 8 bases spanning the gap. The length of the CDR3 is 15 residues. DNA of the CDR3: TGTGCCAGCAGCTTAATGGGGTTAGCCAAAAACATTCAGTACTTC. It encodes CASSLMGLAKNIQYF.

This clonotype was detected many times. The chain joins TRBV9 to TRBJ2-3; D gene unclear. Deletions cut 0 bases from V and 0 bases from J, with 5 bases between. Germline assignment: CDR1 SGDLS and CDR2 YYNGEE. The CDR3 is 14 residues long. The DNA of the CDR3 is TGTGCCAGCAGCGTAGATATCAGCACAGATACGCAGTATTTT. It is translated as CASSVDISTDTQYF.

The chain is built from TRBV29-1 and TRBJ1-2; 8 bases are shared with TRBD1. Germline CDR1 reads SQVTM; CDR2 reads ANQGSEA. The length of the CDR3 is 16 residues. With 3 bases clipped from V and 4 bases from J, the junction kept 13 bases outside the gene matches. The CDR3 sequence: CSVERTGTSRLYGYTF. CDR3 DNA: TGCAGCGTTGAGAGGACAGGGACATCGCGCCTCTATGGCTACACCTTC.

V is TRBV4-3 and J is TRBJ1-2; D not resolved. The V end lost 0 bases, the J end lost 7 bases, and 12 bases lay between the germline ends. Germline CDR1 and CDR2: LGHNA and YSLEER. The CDR3 sequence is 14 residues long. The CDR3 coding sequence is TGCGCCAGCAGCCAAGAGCCGGGGATGGGTGGCTACACCTTC. Residues: CASSQEPGMGGYTF.

This clonotype showed up just once. The rearrangement links TRBV13 to TRBJ1-1; D is undetermined. The CDR3 contains 12 residues. The V gene lost 3 bases and the J gene lost 11 bases, with 13 bases spanning the gap. From germline, CDR1 is PRHDT and CDR2 FYEKMQ (reference sequence). CDR3: CASSFLGGDAFF. CDR3 in DNA: TGTGCCAGCAGCTTTCTAGGAGGAGACGCTTTCTTT.

This sequence joins TRBV7-2 and TRBJ2-1; maybe TRBD2 (7 bases). The CDR3 has 16 residues. The germline gives CDR1 SGHTA, CDR2 FQGNSA. Trimming left V 5 bases short and J 2 bases short, with 16 bases between. The CDR3 here is CASSHKGRGTYNEQFF. The CDR3 DNA follows: TGTGCCAGCAGCCACAAAGGGAGGGGGACCTACAATGAGCAGTTCTTC.

The J gene is TRBJ2-1, the V gene TRBV5-1; D possibly matches TRBD1 or TRBD2 (5 bases each). V was clipped by 2 bases and J by 5 bases, with 11 bases between them. The CDR3 spans 14 residues. Per the germline V gene, CDR1 is SGHRS and CDR2 is YFSETQ. CDR3 sequence (DNA): TGCGCCAGCAGCTTTCAGGGACCGGACAATGAGCAGTTCTTC. Its protein is CASSFQGPDNEQFF.

This clonotype showed up just a few times. This chain joins TRBV2 and TRBJ2-5; 9 bases fit TRBD2. The CDR3 loop spans 15 amino acids. CDR1 and CDR2 from the germline V gene are SNHLY and FYNNEI. V was pared by 5 bases and J by 3 bases, with 7 bases of the junction left unmatched. The CDR3 region has the DNA TGTGCCAGCAGTCTCAGAGCGGGGGGAAAAGAGACCCAGTACTTC. This codes for CASSLRAGGKETQYF. The full variable domain, rest sourced from reference TRBV2 and TRBJ2-5, is EPEVTQTPSHQVTQMGQEVILRCVPISNHLYFYWYRQILGQKVEFLVSFYNNEISEKSEIFDDQFSVERPDGSNFTLKIRSTKLEDSAMYFCASSLRAGGKETQYFGPGTRLLVL.

V usage is TRBV5-1 and J usage is TRBJ2-5; TRBD2 matches 9 bases. The CDR3 has 15 residues. Germline CDR1 reads SGHRS; CDR2 reads YFSETQ. V gave up 4 bases and J gave up 5 bases; unmatched junction bases: 9. CDR3 loop: CASSPRTSDRETQYF. CDR3 in DNA: TGCGCCAGCAGCCCTCGGACTAGCGATAGGGAGACCCAGTACTTC.

The chain joins TRBV11-1 to TRBJ2-1, with unresolved D. The CDR3 has 21 amino acids. The ends were cut back, 2 bases at V and 7 bases at J, with 33 bases in the middle. Germline CDR1 is SGHAT and CDR2 is FQDESV (reference sequence). The CDR3 DNA follows: TGTGCCAGCAGCTTACGCGCCCTCCCCACTGGTCAGGACGGAGAACTTAATGAGCAGTTCTTC. This gives the protein CASSLRALPTGQDGELNEQFF.

As DNA, the CDR3 is TGCGCCAGCAGGCCGGATCACTTGGCTGGGGCCAACGTCCTGACTTTC. It is translated as CASRPDHLAGANVLTF. V and J are TRBV5-1 and TRBJ2-6, with D unresolved. The germline CDR1 and CDR2 sequences are SGHRS and YFSETQ. The V gene lost 5 bases and the J gene lost 2 bases, with 14 bases spanning the gap. The CDR3 covers 16 residues.

This clonotype has only a few counts. The chain links TRBV7-3 to TRBJ1-1; D perhaps matches TRBD1 (5 bases). CDR1 is SGHTA, CDR2 FQGTGA, per germline. Trimming removed 5 bases at V and 11 bases at J, with 15 bases between. This CDR3 is 12 amino acids long. CDR3 coding DNA: TGTGCCAGCAGCCATGGTGGAGGGGAGGCTTTCTTT. Translating gives CASSHGGGEAFF.

This clonotype has only one observation. V usage is TRBV9 and J usage is TRBJ2-4; TRBD2 matches at 10 bases. The V segment lost 3 bases and the J segment 13 bases; nucleotides outside the gene matches: 19. This CDR3 contains 17 residues. Germline values: CDR1 SGDLS, CDR2 YYNGEE. CDR3 sequence reads: CASSDSFERGGNNEQYF. CDR3 bases: TGTGCCAGCAGCGACTCCTTCGAGCGGGGGGGAAACAATGAGCAGTACTTC.

This clonotype has a handful of counts. V and J are TRBV12-3 or TRBV12-4 and TRBJ2-3; no firm D call. The V gene lost 5 bases and the J gene lost 1 base, with 10 bases spanning the gap. The CDR3 consists of 14 residues. CDR3 loop: CASSDASGTDTQYF. The CDR3 bases are TGTGCCAGCAGTGACGCGTCTGGCACAGATACGCAGTATTTT.

About this clonotype itself: An end of the junction differs from the germline gene, which may be a read error. The CDR3: CAVSEGQIYEQYF. The CDR3 nucleotides read TGTGCCGTCAGTGAAGGTCAGATATACGAGCAGTACTTC. V is TRBV10-3 and J is TRBJ2-5; no definite D call. The last part of the DNA fits TRBJ2-7 better; the J call may be wrong. The CDR3 is 13 amino acids. The germline V gene has CDR1 ENHRY and CDR2 SYGVKD.

This clonotype was counted between two and nine times. The chain carries TRBV6-5 and TRBJ2-4; 8 positions agree with TRBD1. CDR3 size: 14 residues. Trimming took 2 bases from V and 7 from J; bases not matched to a gene: 4. Germline CDR1 is MNHEY and CDR2 is SVGAGI. The CDR3, as DNA: TGTGCCAGCAGTTACGGACAGGGTCGGAACATTCAGTACTTC. Amino acids: CASSYGQGRNIQYF.